A selection of T cell receptor beta chains follows, all from one sample in a study of blood T cell repertoires in COVID-19. Produced via immunoSEQ multiplex PCR; TCRdb's table is partial and in-frame only. This table holds around 97,000 clones, around 87% found once. The sequenced sample consisted of peripheral blood. These receptors were collected from a human donor in a cohort sampled during active COVID-19. Each CDR3 is given with its conserved first and last residue. A D gene is named only where the DNA matches it firmly. Clone size is stated in some rows and not others, as once, few, many or a class when expanded.

size	D	J	V	CDR3	DNA
NA	TRBD2	TRBJ2-3	TRBV9	CASSVDGLAGADTQYF	TGTGCCAGCAGCGTAGATGGACTAGCGGGAGCAGATACGCAGTATTTT
NA	NA	TRBJ1-5	TRBV6-4	CASSPNSNQPQHF	TGTGCCAGCAGTCCAAATAGCAATCAGCCCCAGCATTTT
NA	TRBD1	TRBJ1-6	TRBV5-1	CASSLGRQGDSPLHF	TGCGCCAGCAGCTTGGGTCGCCAGGGGGATTCACCCCTCCACTTT
NA	NA	TRBJ1-3	TRBV4-1	CASSQEGLISGNTIYF	TGCGCCAGCAGCCAAGAGGGCCTCATCTCTGGAAACACCATATATTTT
NA	NA	TRBJ1-1	TRBV5-1	CASSGQLNTEAFF	TGCGCCAGCAGTGGACAGTTGAACACTGAAGCTTTCTTT
NA	NA	TRBJ1-5	TRBV19	CASLQTGLGTMQPQHF	TGTGCCAGTCTTCAAACAGGGCTGGGGACGATGCAGCCCCAGCATTTT
NA	TRBD1	TRBJ1-3	TRBV6-5	CASRMGQENGYTIYF	TGTGCCAGCAGGATGGGACAGGAGAATGGGTACACCATATATTTT
NA	NA	TRBJ2-7	TRBV7-9	CASSSQVSRDEQYF	TGTGCCAGCAGCTCACAGGTGTCCCGAGACGAGCAGTACTTC
NA	TRBD2	TRBJ2-1	TRBV5-4	CASRTGTSGTGEQFF	TGTGCCAGCAGGACCGGGACTAGCGGGACAGGTGAGCAGTTCTTC
once	TRBD2	TRBJ2-4	TRBV7-2	CASSLTSEGFQYF	TGTGCCAGCAGCTTAACTAGCGAGGGGTTCCAGTACTTC
NA	NA	TRBJ1-5	TRBV5-6	CASSGPGLFSPQHF	TGTGCCAGCAGCGGGCCAGGACTATTCAGCCCCCAGCATTTT
NA	TRBD2	TRBJ2-2	TRBV6-5	CASSYYSGGNTGELFF	TGTGCCAGCAGTTACTATAGCGGGGGGAACACCGGGGAGCTGTTTTTT
NA	TRBD2	TRBJ2-1	TRBV7-2	CASSSRGLADPGNEQFF	TGTGCCAGCAGCTCTAGGGGACTAGCGGACCCAGGCAATGAGCAGTTCTTC
NA	NA	TRBJ1-4	TRBV25-1	CASSGAGIWSEKLFF	TGTGCCAGCAGTGGGGCGGGGATTTGGAGTGAAAAACTGTTTTTT
NA	TRBD1	TRBJ1-2	TRBV2	CASSATAGGGGYTF	TGTGCCAGCAGTGCAACGGCAGGGGGTGGGGGCTACACCTTC
once	NA	TRBJ2-5	TRBV5-1	CASSLVASGETQYF	TGCGCCAGCAGCTTGGTCGCATCCGGGGAGACCCAGTACTTC
NA	TRBD1	TRBJ1-4	TRBV2	CASTGTGEEKLFF	TGTGCCAGCACCGGGACAGGGGAAGAAAAACTGTTTTTT
NA	NA	TRBJ2-5	TRBV7-2	CASSRRGREETQYF	TGTGCCAGCAGCAGGCGGGGCAGGGAAGAGACCCAGTACTTC
NA	NA	TRBJ2-2	TRBV7-8	CASSVLAGKNTGELFF	TGTGCCAGCAGCGTCCTAGCCGGGAAGAACACCGGGGAGCTGTTTTTT
NA	NA	TRBJ1-2	TRBV5-4	CASSLAGAWQTNYGYTF	TGTGCCAGCAGCTTGGCAGGGGCCTGGCAGACTAACTATGGCTACACCTTC